The 18 T cell receptor delta chains reported below all come from one sample, sequenced in a study of Vδ1+ human thymocytes. Broader study findings: In the thymus, TRG and TRD repertoires looked highly polyclonal with Gaussian CDR3 lengths.

Antigens of these TCRs are unknown. Extracted RNA was reverse transcribed into cDNA. CDR3 amplicons came from multiplex PCR with pooled V-gene forward and constant-region reverse primers. TCRdb used CATT to re-call clones from the multiplex PCR reads. Found here are about 25,000 delta-chain clones, around 7.7% of them singletons; the top ten hold approximately 1%. The sample taken for sequencing was Vdelta1+ gamma-delta thymocytes from the thymus. As for subset: FACS-sorted CD3+ TCRalphabeta- TCRVdelta1+ TCRVdelta2- thymocytes. The origin of the receptors is a girl less than two years old who had congenital heart surgery.

V is TRDV1 and J is TRDJ1, with TRDD3 matching over 8 bases. The CDR3 loop spans 21 amino acids. Trimming removed 4 bases from V and 0 bases from J; junction bases left unmatched: 22. CDR1 and CDR2 from the germline V gene are TSWWSYY and QGS. The CDR3 sequence: CALGALSSSDWGLGDTDKLIF. CDR3 in DNA: TGTGCTCTTGGGGCCCTATCTTCCTCAGACTGGGGGTTGGGGGACACCGATAAACTCATCTTT.

This rearrangement joins TRDV1 to TRDJ1, with 11 bases identical to TRDD3. Germline V gene lookup returns CDR1 TSWWSYY and CDR2 QGS. With V trimmed by 6 bases and J by 3 bases, 30 bases remained unmatched. The CDR3 sequence is 23 residues long. CDR3 loop: CALGPAPRRFVLGDMKSADKLIF. The DNA for the CDR3 is TGTGCTCTTGGACCTGCCCCTCGTAGGTTCGTACTGGGGGATATGAAGTCCGCCGATAAACTCATCTTT.

The chain combines TRDV1 with TRDJ1, with 9 bases aligning to TRDD2. In germline, CDR1 is TSWWSYY, CDR2 QGS. The CDR3 covers 15 residues. J lost 7 bases, V lost 0 bases, and 6 bases had no gene match. The DNA of the CDR3 is TGTGCTCTTGGGGAACTCCCCCTTCCTACGGTTAAACTCATCTTT. Amino acids: CALGELPLPTVKLIF.

This clone showed up just a few times. This chain links TRDV1 with TRDJ1; TRDD2 might be the D (5 bases). V lost 3 bases and J lost 1, with 21 bases in between. The germline gives CDR1 TSWWSYY, CDR2 QGS. CDR3 size: 18 residues. The CDR3 DNA reads TGTGCTCTTGGGGACCAGGGTCCTATCGGTACTGCCACCGATAAACTCATCTTT. Protein sequence: CALGDQGPIGTATDKLIF.

As concerns this clone: One end of the junction fails to match germline, which may point to a read error. The same CDR3 can be traced to other DNA sequences in this sample. The chain employs TRDV1 and TRDJ1, with D possibly being TRDD2 (6 bases). The CDR3 totals 19 residues. Germline V gene sequence: CDR1 TSWWSYY, CDR2 QGS. The CDR3 sequence: CALGELNPTVKTYTDKLIF. The CDR3 region has the DNA TGTGCTCTTGGTGAACTAAATCCTACCGTTAAAACGTACACCGATAAACTCATCTTT.

A few counts support this clone. This chain joins TRDV1 and TRDJ1, with D tentatively TRDD3 (6 bases). The CDR3 is 17 amino acids. CDR1 is TSWWSYY, CDR2 QGS, per germline. The V gene lost 2 bases and the J gene lost 8 bases, with 24 bases spanning the gap. The CDR3 loop reads CALGEVPPNAGEEKLIF. The CDR3, as DNA: TGTGCTCTTGGGGAAGTGCCCCCAAACGCGGGGGAAGAGAAACTCATCTTT.

This sequence joins TRDV1 and TRDJ1, with TRDD3 identical over 9 bases. There are 24 residues in the CDR3. The germline V gene encodes CDR1 TSWWSYY and CDR2 QGS. The V segment lost 5 bases and the J segment 0 bases; nucleotides outside the gene matches: 31. The CDR3 bases are TGTGCTCTTGGGAACCCTACGACGGCGTCTGGTACTGGGGGAGGCCTTAATTACACCGATAAACTCATCTTT. Encoded protein: CALGNPTTASGTGGGLNYTDKLIF.

On this clone itself: One junction end does not reproduce the germline sequence, and a read error may be involved. Other nucleotide sequences from this sample produce the same CDR3. The chain carries TRDV2 and TRDJ3; D is ambiguous. This CDR3 is built from 15 residues. Germline V gives CDR1 GEAIGNYY, CDR2 EKD. The CDR3 nucleotides read TGTGCCTGCGACACCCACTCCTGGGACACCCGACAGATGTTTTTC. As protein: CACDTHSWDTRQMFF.

The chain is built from TRDV1 and TRDJ1, with 12 nucleotides matching TRDD3. This CDR3 contains 21 residues. Trimming at V came to 4 bases and at J to 0 bases, leaving 18 bases not matched to a gene. The V gene's germline CDR1 is TSWWSYY and CDR2 QGS. CDR3 sequence (DNA): TGTGCTCTTGGGGGCTCGTACTACTGGGGGATACCAGGGGTATACACCGATAAACTCATCTTT. It codes for CALGGSYYWGIPGVYTDKLIF.

The sample holds a few counts of this clone. This chain uses TRDV1 with TRDJ1; 12 bases map to TRDD3. The V segment lost 2 bases and the J segment 0 bases; nucleotides outside the gene matches: 13. The germline CDR1 and CDR2 sequences are TSWWSYY and QGS. This CDR3 region has 20 residues. The CDR3 region is CALGEGPYWGIQGYTDKLIF. Here the CDR3 DNA reads TGTGCTCTTGGGGAAGGGCCATACTGGGGGATACAGGGATACACCGATAAACTCATCTTT.

This rearrangement joins TRAV29/DV5 to TRDJ2, with D tentatively TRDD3 (5 bases). V gave up 0 bases and J gave up 4 bases, with 34 bases separating them. Germline CDR1 is NSMFDY and CDR2 is ISSIKDK. This CDR3 is 22 amino acids long. CDR3 bases: TGTGCAGCAAGCGATGGGGACCTCTTTACTCACTTCGGGGCCAAGTGGACAGCACAACTCTTCTTT. It codes for CAASDGDLFTHFGAKWTAQLFF.

V and J are TRDV1 and TRDJ1; no definite D call. V lost 9 bases and J 5 bases, leaving 10 bases between the germline ends. Germline V CDR1 and CDR2: TSWWSYY, QGS. CDR3 size: 11 residues. CDR3 protein: CALLIYDKLIF. The CDR3 bases are TGTGCTCTCCTGATCTATGATAAACTCATCTTT.

No V gene was called here, but the J gene is TRDJ1; TRDD3, the D gene given by the table, was not confirmed from the DNA. This CDR3 has 22 amino acids. The CDR3: CALGELCLPTFNWGGNTDKLIF. CDR3 in DNA: TGTGCTCTTGGGGAACTATGTCTTCCTACTTTCAACTGGGGGGGCAACACCGATAAACTCATCTTT.

This clone was counted only a few times. The rearrangement uses TRDV1 and TRDJ1; 8 bases are a match to TRDD3. The V segment lost 6 bases and the J segment 4 bases; nucleotides outside the gene matches: 19. This CDR3 has 18 amino acids. Germline CDR1 and CDR2: TSWWSYY and QGS. The CDR3 region has the DNA TGTGCTCTTGGTAAACGTATACGGGGATACCGAGACAACGATAAACTCATCTTT. Amino acid sequence: CALGKRIRGYRDNDKLIF.

The chain links TRDV1 to TRDJ1, with 12 bases lining up with TRDD3. The V gene end was trimmed by 3 bases and the J gene end by 3 bases; junction bases not matched to a gene: 23. The germline gives CDR1 TSWWSYY, CDR2 QGS. This CDR3 is 22 amino acids long. In nucleotides, the CDR3 is TGTGCTCTTGGGGACCCTCCCCTACCGGTTGGGACTGGGGGATACTATGCCGATAAACTCATCTTT. Encoded protein: CALGDPPLPVGTGGYYADKLIF.

This clone was counted between two and nine times. The junction does not match germline at one end; this may be a read error. The rearrangement joins TRDV1 to TRDJ1; 7 bases map to TRDD3. The CDR3 length is 18 residues. The germline V gene encodes CDR1 TSWWSYY and CDR2 QGS. CDR3 protein: CALGETRGIHFNTDKLIF. The CDR3 DNA is TGTGCTCTTGGGGAGACCCGGGGGATCCACTTTAACACCGATAAGCTCATCTTT.

The gene calls are TRDV1 and TRDJ1; 10 nucleotides agree with TRDD3. This CDR3 is 23 amino acids long. V lost 2 bases and J lost 0; bases outside the gene matches: 24. The germline V gene has CDR1 TSWWSYY and CDR2 QGS. Here the CDR3 DNA reads TGTGCTCTTGGGGAAGATTCCACCACGGTTGGTACTGGGGGATTCACGTACACCGATAAACTCATCTTT. This encodes CALGEDSTTVGTGGFTYTDKLIF.

Only a few counts were recorded for this clone. The V gene is TRDV1, the J gene TRDJ1; possible D gene TRDD2, 6 bases. With 2 bases removed from V and 0 bases from J, the gap between germline ends came to 25 bases. Germline CDR1 is TSWWSYY and CDR2 is QGS. This CDR3 has 20 residues. This CDR3 is CALGESYPCPLGPYTDKLIF. The CDR3 region has the DNA TGTGCTCTTGGGGAATCCTACCCCTGCCCGTTAGGACCGTACACCGATAAACTCATCTTT.